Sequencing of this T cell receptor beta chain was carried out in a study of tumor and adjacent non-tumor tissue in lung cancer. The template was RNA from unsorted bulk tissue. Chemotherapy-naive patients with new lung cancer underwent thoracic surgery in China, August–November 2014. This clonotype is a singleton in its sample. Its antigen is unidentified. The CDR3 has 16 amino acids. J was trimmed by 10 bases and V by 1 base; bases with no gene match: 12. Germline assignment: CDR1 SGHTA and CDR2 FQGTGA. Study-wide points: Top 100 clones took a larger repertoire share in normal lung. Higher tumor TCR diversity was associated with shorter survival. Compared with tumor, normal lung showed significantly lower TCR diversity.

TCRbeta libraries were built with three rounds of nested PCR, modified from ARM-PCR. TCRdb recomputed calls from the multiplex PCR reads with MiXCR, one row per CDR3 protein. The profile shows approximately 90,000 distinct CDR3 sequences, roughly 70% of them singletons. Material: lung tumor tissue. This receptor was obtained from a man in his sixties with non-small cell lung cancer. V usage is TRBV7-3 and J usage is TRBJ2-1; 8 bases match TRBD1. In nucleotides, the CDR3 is TGTGCCAGCAGCTTAAGTTTATCAGGGGGCATCGAAGAGCAGTTCTTC. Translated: CASSLSLSGGIEEQFF.